The 9 T cell receptor beta chains below were found in one sample sequenced in a study of response to subunit inactivated influenza vaccine. TCRdb reprocessed the RT-PCR reads via MiXCR and lists one record per CDR3 protein. The sample consists of more than 450,000 distinct CDR3 sequences, approximately 11% of them appearing once. Separately, the same data were catalogued under a study of T cells expressing NK-cell markers. That work states: UMIs accompanied the 5'RACE template switching by which TCR beta cDNA was made.

Here the sequenced sample was PBMCs from blood, taken on the day of vaccination. The receptors originated from a man aged 45-65 years who received an inactivated influenza vaccine.

This clonotype appeared a few times. This rearrangement joins TRBV24-1 to TRBJ2-1; TRBD1 matches at 8 bases. Germline lookup yields CDR1 KGHDR and CDR2 SFDVKD. The CDR3 covers 17 residues. V shed 1 base, J shed 3 bases, and the junction held 7 bases outside the gene matches. DNA of the CDR3: TGTGCCACCAGTGATTTTGCCGGGACAGGAAGCTACAATGAGCAGTTCTTC. Protein sequence: CATSDFAGTGSYNEQFF.

This clonotype was detected many times. This rearrangement joins TRBV4-2 to TRBJ2-5; 7 bases align to TRBD2. Germline loops: CDR1 LGHNA, CDR2 YNFKEQ. This CDR3 has 18 amino acids. Trimming took 1 base from V and 1 from J; bases not matched to a gene: 12. The CDR3 spells CASSQVRASGASQETQYF. The CDR3 DNA reads as TGTGCCAGCAGCCAAGTTCGGGCTAGCGGAGCCAGCCAAGAGACCCAGTACTTC.

This clonotype was seen many times. This chain joins TRBV5-1 and TRBJ2-1; D uncertain. The germline V and J ends were trimmed by 2 bases and 6 bases, with 6 bases remaining between them. The germline V gene encodes CDR1 SGHRS and CDR2 YFSETQ. The CDR3 totals 12 residues. The CDR3 reads CASSFGVNEQFF. DNA for the CDR3: TGCGCCAGCAGCTTTGGGGTCAATGAGCAGTTCTTC.

This clonotype showed up many times. J is TRBJ1-5 and V is TRBV6-2 or TRBV6-3; D unresolved. The CDR3 length is 13 residues. From germline, CDR1 is MNHEY and CDR2 SVGEGT. Trimming removed 11 bases from V and 4 bases from J, with 15 bases in between. This CDR3 is CAGSKGENQPQHF. Written as DNA, the CDR3 is TGTGCCGGCTCGAAGGGCGAAAATCAGCCCCAGCATTTT.

This chain joins TRBV25-1 and TRBJ2-1; a weak D match, TRBD1 (6 bases). Between the trimmed V and J ends, which lost 4 bases and 2 bases, there was a span of 9 bases. CDR3 length: 14 residues. Germline loops: CDR1 MGHDK, CDR2 SYGVNS. The CDR3 protein is CASSAGHTYNEQFF. Written as DNA, the CDR3 is TGTGCCAGCAGTGCGGGACACACCTACAATGAGCAGTTCTTC. Full variable domain (missing parts from reference TRBV25-1 and TRBJ2-1): EADIYQTPRYLVIGTGKKITLECSQTMGHDKMYWYQQDPGMELHLIHYSYGVNSTEKGDLSSESTVSRIRTEHFPLTLESARPSHTSQYLCASSAGHTYNEQFFGPGTRLTVL.

A word on this clonotype: The junction does not match germline at one end; this may be a read error. The V gene is TRBV6-1, the J gene TRBJ2-3; TRBD2 agrees at 10 bases. CDR3 length equals 13 residues. CDR1 is MNHNS and CDR2 is SASEGT in the germline V gene. CDR3 in amino acids: CASSQAGGPRQYF. DNA of the CDR3: TGTGCCAGCAGTCAAGCGGGGGGGCCGAGGCAGTATTTT.

This clonotype has a handful of counts. The V gene is TRBV29-1, the J gene TRBJ2-3; D perhaps matches TRBD2 (6 bases). Germline values: CDR1 SQVTM, CDR2 ANQGSEA. The CDR3 consists of 13 residues. V was pared by 6 bases and J by 2 bases, with 12 bases between. The CDR3 region has the DNA TGCAGCGTCGGGGGACGGACCACAGATACGCAGTATTTT. This translates into CSVGGRTTDTQYF.

This clonotype was seen more than once but under ten times. The rearrangement joins TRBV29-1 to TRBJ2-5; 8 nucleotides agree with TRBD2. The CDR3 runs 14 residues. The ends lost 1 base at V and 5 bases at J; junction bases unmatched: 6. The germline CDR1 and CDR2 sequences are SQVTM and ANQGSEA. CDR3 nucleotides: TGCAGCGTTGAAGCGAGACTAGCGTCGGAGACCCAGTACTTC. It yields the protein CSVEARLASETQYF.

V is TRBV14 and J is TRBJ2-6; D assignment may be TRBD1 or TRBD2 (5 bases each). The V end was cut by 3 bases, the J end by 0 bases, with 15 bases between. CDR1 and CDR2 (germline): SGHDN, FVKESK. The CDR3 extends over 18 amino acids. The CDR3 DNA is TGTGCCAGCAGCCAGACCGGGGCCAGCCACTCTGGGGCCAACGTCCTGACTTTC. It is translated as CASSQTGASHSGANVLTF.